Included here is one T cell receptor beta chain sequence, with context. The protocol was immunoSEQ multiplex PCR, while the TCRdb copy is restricted to in-frame clones and leaves out a portion. Here the sample spans 70,000 or so clones, about 83% being singletons. The sample's time point: baseline, week 1 (first vaccination visit). The treatment is: pre-vaccination baseline after standard-of-care therapy. This CDR3 has 11 amino acids. Trimming took off 11 bases at V and 3 bases at J, with 8 bases between the two ends. Per the germline V gene, CDR1 is LNHDA and CDR2 is SQIVND (reference sequence). The data derive from a study of a mutant IDH1 vaccine in newly diagnosed glioma. Overall study context: Most had both radiotherapy and temozolomide beforehand; others had only one.

The specimen was peripheral blood mononuclear cells (PBMCs), collected from a glioma patient treated with radiotherapy, temozolomide or both. The TCR sequence derives from a woman under 30 with glioma. Some clones in this sample may be carry-over from other donors' samples. The chain employs TRBV19 and TRBJ1-5, with TRBD1 as a possible D gene (6 bases). CDR3 region: CASGVNQPQHF. The DNA of the CDR3 is TGTGCCTCAGGGGTCAATCAGCCCCAGCATTTT.